What follows are 15 T cell receptor beta chains derived from one specimen sequenced in a study of CD8+CD57+ T cells in acquired aplastic anemia. It was patients with CD8+CD57+ cell expansion by flow cytometry who were chosen for sequencing. Genomic DNA, the template, was used for profiling of the TCR beta VDJ and CDR3. One entry per CDR3 protein results from TCRdb running MiXCR on the reads. This sample has over 150,000 distinct CDR3 sequences, with about 50% found just once. Material: sorted CD4+, CD8+, or CD8+CD57+ T cells (not recorded which) from PBMCs. Every receptor here comes from a human donor with aplastic anemia.

V and J are TRBV4-1 and TRBJ1-6, with TRBD1 as a possible D gene (6 bases). The germline V and J ends were trimmed by 1 base and 7 bases, with 8 bases remaining between them. The CDR3 is 14 residues long. Per germline, CDR1 MGHRA and CDR2 YSYEKL. The CDR3 nucleotides are TGCGCCAGCAGCCAAGCAACAGGGAATTCACCCCTCCACTTT. Its protein is CASSQATGNSPLHF.

This rearrangement joins TRBV7-8 to TRBJ1-5; 8 bases fit TRBD1. Looked up from germline, CDR1 is SGHVS and CDR2 is FQNEAQ. J lost 10 bases, V lost 4 bases, and 9 bases had no gene match. The CDR3 covers 14 residues. The CDR3 region is CASSSDRGPDPQHF. The CDR3 bases are TGTGCCAGCAGCTCAGACAGGGGACCGGACCCCCAGCATTTT.

The chain links TRBV20-1 to TRBJ1-1; the D gene is possibly TRBD1 (6 bases). The CDR3 sequence is 15 residues long. Trimming took off 6 bases at V and 2 bases at J, with 19 bases between the two ends. In germline, CDR1 is DFQATT, CDR2 SNEGSKA (reference sequence). The CDR3 bases are TGCAGTGCCAGCAGCTTATCGGACAGAAACACTGAAGCTTTCTTT. Its translation is CSASSLSDRNTEAFF.

CDR3 loop: CSASSRASGKTDTQYF. CDR3 nucleotide sequence: TGCAGTGCTAGTAGTAGGGCTAGCGGGAAAACAGATACGCAGTATTTT. V gene TRBV20-1 combines with J gene TRBJ2-3; 9 nucleotides line up with TRBD2. Looked up from germline, CDR1 is DFQATT and CDR2 is SNEGSKA (reference sequence). The junction had 10 bases not matched to a gene; V was cut back by 3 bases and J by 3 bases. The CDR3 has 16 residues.

The chain uses TRBV9 and TRBJ1-5; tentatively, D is TRBD1 (6 bases). The germline V and J ends were trimmed by 4 bases and 5 bases, with 13 bases remaining between them. The CDR3 sequence is 14 residues long. CDR1 is SGDLS, CDR2 YYNGEE, per germline. CDR3 sequence reads: CASSLTGKDQPQHF. The CDR3, as DNA: TGTGCCAGCAGCTTAACAGGGAAAGATCAGCCCCAGCATTTT.

The table lists this clonotype with a few counts. The chain is built from TRBV20-1 and TRBJ1-6; D is undetermined. The germline CDR1 and CDR2 sequences are DFQATT and SNEGSKA (reference sequence). The CDR3 runs 13 residues. The V end lost 0 bases, the J end lost 7 bases, and 7 bases lay between the germline ends. Here the CDR3 DNA reads TGCAGTGCTAGAGACCGACCGAATTCACCCCTCCACTTT. Translated, it gives CSARDRPNSPLHF.

In this sample, this clonotype turned up many times. V usage is TRBV12-3 or TRBV12-4 and J usage is TRBJ1-2, with a possible D match to TRBD1 (5 bases). CDR3 length: 16 amino acids. V was cut by 2 bases and J by 4 bases, with 17 bases left in between. The CDR3 coding sequence is TGTGCCAGCAGTTTACTTGGACAACTGGACGTCTATGGCTACACCTTC. Translation gives CASSLLGQLDVYGYTF.

V is TRBV25-1 and J is TRBJ1-1; 9 positions agree with TRBD1. The CDR3 length is 16 residues. Per germline, CDR1 MGHDK and CDR2 SYGVNS. With V trimmed by 2 bases and J by 7 bases, 11 bases remained unmatched. The CDR3 region has the DNA TGTGCCAGCAGTGAACAACATCGGACAGGGGAGAGTGAAGCTTTCTTT. Its protein is CASSEQHRTGESEAFF.

The chain joins TRBV19 to TRBJ1-4; D gene unclear. In germline, CDR1 is LNHDA, CDR2 SQIVND (reference sequence). CDR3 length equals 14 residues. Trimming cost V 5 bases and J 4 bases, with 11 bases left between them. CDR3 nucleotide sequence: TGTGCCAGTAGTGATCTTTCAGTTAATGAAAAACTGTTTTTT. It codes for CASSDLSVNEKLFF.

In this sample, this clonotype turned up many times. This chain connects TRBV4-1 to TRBJ2-7; D might be TRBD1 (5 bases). This CDR3 comprises 15 residues. Trimming shortened V by 1 base and J by 3 bases, and 13 bases separated the two germline ends. Germline V CDR1 and CDR2: MGHRA, YSYEKL. In DNA, the CDR3 is TGCGCCAGCAGCCAAGTGCAGGGAAGCCGCTACGAGCAGTACTTC. It translates to CASSQVQGSRYEQYF.

This chain links TRBV2 with TRBJ1-1; no reliable D call. The CDR3 is 13 amino acids. V lost 7 bases and J lost 6, with 15 bases in between. Germline-derived CDR1 and CDR2 are SNHLY and FYNNEI. The CDR3 spells CASNGEQISEAFF. The CDR3 nucleotides are TGTGCCAGCAATGGGGAACAGATATCTGAAGCTTTCTTT. The entire variable domain, with the rest obtained from reference TRBV2 and TRBJ1-1, is as follows: EPEVTQTPSHQVTQMGQEVILRCVPISNHLYFYWYRQILGQKVEFLVSFYNNEISEKSEIFDDQFSVERPDGSNFTLKIRSTKLEDSAMYFCASNGEQISEAFFGQGTRLTVV.

The chain carries TRBV10-2 and TRBJ1-3; tentatively, D is TRBD1 (5 bases). The V and J ends lost 4 bases and 4 bases respectively, with 11 bases between them. The V gene's germline CDR1 is WSHSY and CDR2 SAAADI. This CDR3 spans 14 amino acids. As DNA, the CDR3 is TGCGCCAGCAGTGGGGGGACGGAGGGAAACACCATATATTTT. Translation: CASSGGTEGNTIYF.

This clonotype was counted at least ten times. The chain has TRBV7-2 and TRBJ2-7; 7 bases align to TRBD1. Looked up from germline, CDR1 is SGHTA and CDR2 is FQGNSA. Trimming took 2 bases from V and 2 from J; bases not matched to a gene: 6. The CDR3 length is 15 residues. The CDR3 nucleotides read TGTGCCAGCAGCTTAAGTATGGGGACAGCCTACGAGCAGTACTTC. As protein: CASSLSMGTAYEQYF.

The V gene is TRBV7-6, the J gene TRBJ1-6; D not certain. The length of the CDR3 is 13 residues. CDR1 is SGHVS, CDR2 FNYEAQ, per germline. Deletions cut 5 bases from V and 7 bases from J, with 9 bases between. CDR3 region: CASSDGWNSPLHF. The CDR3 DNA reads as TGTGCCAGCAGCGACGGTTGGAATTCACCCCTCCACTTT.

The chain is built from TRBV7-2 and TRBJ2-5; the match to TRBD2 covers 11 bases. The CDR3 is 16 residues long. The germline V gene has CDR1 SGHTA and CDR2 FQGNSA. Trimming at V came to 0 bases and at J to 2 bases, leaving 2 bases not matched to a gene. The CDR3 sequence: CASSLALAGGQETQYF. The CDR3 coding sequence is TGTGCCAGCAGCTTAGCGCTAGCGGGGGGACAAGAGACCCAGTACTTC.